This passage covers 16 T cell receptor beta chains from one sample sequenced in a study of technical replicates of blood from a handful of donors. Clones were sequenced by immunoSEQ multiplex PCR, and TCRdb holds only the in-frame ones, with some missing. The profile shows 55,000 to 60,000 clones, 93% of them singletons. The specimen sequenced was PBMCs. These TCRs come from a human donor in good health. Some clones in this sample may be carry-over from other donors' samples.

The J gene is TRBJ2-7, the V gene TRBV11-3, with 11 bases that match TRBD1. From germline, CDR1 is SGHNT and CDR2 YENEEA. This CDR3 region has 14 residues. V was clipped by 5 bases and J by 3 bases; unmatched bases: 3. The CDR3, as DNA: TGTGCCAGCAGCACGGGACAGGGGGACTACGAGCAGTACTTC. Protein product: CASSTGQGDYEQYF.

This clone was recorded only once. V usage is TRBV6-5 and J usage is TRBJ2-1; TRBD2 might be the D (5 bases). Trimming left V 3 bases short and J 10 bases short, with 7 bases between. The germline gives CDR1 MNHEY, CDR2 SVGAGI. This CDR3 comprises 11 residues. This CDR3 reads CASSYTGEQFF. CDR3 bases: TGTGCCAGCAGTTATACGGGAGAGCAGTTCTTC.

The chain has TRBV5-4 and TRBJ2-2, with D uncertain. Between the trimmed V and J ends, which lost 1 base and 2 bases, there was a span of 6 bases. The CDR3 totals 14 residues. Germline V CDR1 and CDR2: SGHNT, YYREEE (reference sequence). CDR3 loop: CASSLTINTGELFF. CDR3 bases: TGTGCCAGCAGCTTGACTATCAACACCGGGGAGCTGTTTTTT.

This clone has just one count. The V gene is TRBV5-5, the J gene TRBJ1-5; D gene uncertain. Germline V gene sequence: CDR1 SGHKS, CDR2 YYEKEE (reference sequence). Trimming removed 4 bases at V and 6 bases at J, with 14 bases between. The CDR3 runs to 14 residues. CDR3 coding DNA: TGTGCCAGCAGCACCGACGGAGTTTCTCAGCCCCAGCATTTT. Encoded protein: CASSTDGVSQPQHF.

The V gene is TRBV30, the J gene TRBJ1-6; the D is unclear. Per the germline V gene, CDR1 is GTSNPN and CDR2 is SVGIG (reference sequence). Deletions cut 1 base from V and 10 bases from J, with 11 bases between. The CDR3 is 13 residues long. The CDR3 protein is CAWSGRFLSPLHF. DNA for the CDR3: TGTGCCTGGAGTGGGAGGTTTCTGTCACCCCTCCACTTT.

The CDR3 DNA is TGTGCCAGCAGTGTCGACAGGGGAGGCACGCAGTATTTT. Translating gives CASSVDRGGTQYF. The genes are TRBV6-1 and TRBJ2-3; 8 nucleotides align to TRBD1. CDR1 is MNHNS, CDR2 SASEGT, per germline. This CDR3 is built from 13 residues. J was trimmed by 9 bases and V by 4 bases; bases with no gene match: 6.

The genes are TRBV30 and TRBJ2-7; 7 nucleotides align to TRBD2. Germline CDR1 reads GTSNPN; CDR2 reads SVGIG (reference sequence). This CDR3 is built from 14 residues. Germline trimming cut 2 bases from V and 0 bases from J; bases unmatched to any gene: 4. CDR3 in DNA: TGTGCCTGGAGTCGTGGCGGGGGCTCCTACGAGCAGTACTTC. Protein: CAWSRGGGSYEQYF.

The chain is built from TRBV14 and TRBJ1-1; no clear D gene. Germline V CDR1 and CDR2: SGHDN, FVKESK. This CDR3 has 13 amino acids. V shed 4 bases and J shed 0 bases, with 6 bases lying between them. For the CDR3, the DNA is TGTGCCAGCAGCCGCGAGATGAACACTGAAGCTTTCTTT. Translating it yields CASSREMNTEAFF.

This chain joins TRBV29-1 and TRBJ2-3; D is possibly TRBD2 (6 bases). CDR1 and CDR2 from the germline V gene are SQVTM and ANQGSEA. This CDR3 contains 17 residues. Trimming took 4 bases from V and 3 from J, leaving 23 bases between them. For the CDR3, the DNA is TGCAGCGTTGCCCCGGGAGCCCACACCGACCCAACAGATACGCAGTATTTT. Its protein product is CSVAPGAHTDPTDTQYF.

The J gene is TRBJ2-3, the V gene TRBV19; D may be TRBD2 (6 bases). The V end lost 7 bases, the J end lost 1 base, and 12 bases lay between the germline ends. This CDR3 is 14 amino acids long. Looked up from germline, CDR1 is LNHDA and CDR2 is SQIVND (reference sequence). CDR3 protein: CASTGDRGTDTQYF. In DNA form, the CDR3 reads TGTGCCAGTACGGGGGACCGGGGCACAGATACGCAGTATTTT.

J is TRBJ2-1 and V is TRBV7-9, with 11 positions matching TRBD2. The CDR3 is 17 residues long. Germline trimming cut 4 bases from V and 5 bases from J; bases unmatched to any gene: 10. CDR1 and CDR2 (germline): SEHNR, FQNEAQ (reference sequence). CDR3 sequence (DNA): TGTGCCAGCAGCTCCAGCTTAGCGGGAGGGAAGGACAATGAGCAGTTCTTC. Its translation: CASSSSLAGGKDNEQFF.

Here the CDR3 reads CASSRAGVLYNEQFF. The DNA for the CDR3 is TGTGCCAGCAGCCGGGCGGGAGTTCTCTACAATGAGCAGTTCTTC. V usage is TRBV7-9 and J usage is TRBJ2-1; 7 nucleotides align to TRBD2. The J segment lost 3 bases and the V segment lost 5 bases, leaving 7 bases of the junction unmatched. CDR3 size: 15 residues. Germline-derived CDR1 and CDR2 are SEHNR and FQNEAQ (reference sequence).

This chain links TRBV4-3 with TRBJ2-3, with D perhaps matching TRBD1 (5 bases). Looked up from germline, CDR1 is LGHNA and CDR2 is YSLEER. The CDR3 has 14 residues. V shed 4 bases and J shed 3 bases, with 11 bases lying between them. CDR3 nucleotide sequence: TGCGCCAGCAGCCTAAGTAGGGGAACAGATACGCAGTATTTT. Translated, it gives CASSLSRGTDTQYF.

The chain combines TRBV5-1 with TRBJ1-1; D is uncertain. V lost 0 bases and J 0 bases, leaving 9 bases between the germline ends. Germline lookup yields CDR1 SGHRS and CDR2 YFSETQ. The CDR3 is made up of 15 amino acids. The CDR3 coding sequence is TGCGCCAGCAGCTTGGTTAGCGGGATGAACACTGAAGCTTTCTTT. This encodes CASSLVSGMNTEAFF.

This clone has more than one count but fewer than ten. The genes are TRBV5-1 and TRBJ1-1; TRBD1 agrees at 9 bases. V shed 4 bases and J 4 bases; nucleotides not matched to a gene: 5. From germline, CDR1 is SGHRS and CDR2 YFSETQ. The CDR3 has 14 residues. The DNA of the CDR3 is TGCGCCAGCAGCCTGACAGGGGGGTTCACTGAAGCTTTCTTT. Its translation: CASSLTGGFTEAFF.

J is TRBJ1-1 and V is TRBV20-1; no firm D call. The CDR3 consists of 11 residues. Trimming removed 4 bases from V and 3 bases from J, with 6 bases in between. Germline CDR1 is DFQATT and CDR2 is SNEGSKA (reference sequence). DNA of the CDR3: TGCAGTGCTAACAAAGACACTGAAGCTTTCTTT. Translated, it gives CSANKDTEAFF.